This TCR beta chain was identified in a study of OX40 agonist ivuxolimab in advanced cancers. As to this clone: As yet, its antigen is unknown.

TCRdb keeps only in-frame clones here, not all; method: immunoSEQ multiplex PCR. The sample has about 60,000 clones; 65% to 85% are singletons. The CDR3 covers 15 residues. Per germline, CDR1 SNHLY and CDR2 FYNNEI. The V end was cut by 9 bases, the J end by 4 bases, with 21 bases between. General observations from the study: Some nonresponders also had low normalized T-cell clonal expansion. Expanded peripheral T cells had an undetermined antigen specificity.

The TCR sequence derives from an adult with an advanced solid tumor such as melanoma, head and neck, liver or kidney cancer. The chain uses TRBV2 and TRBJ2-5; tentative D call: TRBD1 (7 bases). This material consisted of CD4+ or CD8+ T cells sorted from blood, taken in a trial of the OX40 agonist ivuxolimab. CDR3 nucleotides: TGTGCCAGTGGAGGCGTGAGGGGGCGGGGAGAGACCCAGTACTTC. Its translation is CASGGVRGRGETQYF. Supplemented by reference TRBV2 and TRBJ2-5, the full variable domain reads EPEVTQTPSHQVTQMGQEVILRCVPISNHLYFYWYRQILGQKVEFLVSFYNNEISEKSEIFDDQFSVERPDGSNFTLKIRSTKLEDSAMYFCASGGVRGRGETQYFGPGTRLLVL.